The sequence of this T cell receptor (beta chain) was determined in a study of T cells in Graves' hyperthyroidism and ophthalmopathy. Concerning this clonotype itself: Its antigen is unidentified.

The definition of stable Graves' hyperthyroidism was no ophthalmopathy progression within 18 months. Uncontrolled infection, other autoimmune disease, pregnancy or lactation barred patients from enrollment. Study outcomes and limitations: Ophthalmopathy was separated from stable hyperthyroidism by a 13 V-J model.

Trimming left V 2 bases short and J 2 bases short, with 11 bases between. The CDR3 is made up of 15 amino acids. CDR1 is ENHRY and CDR2 is SYGVKD in the germline V gene. What was amplified from RNA transcripts were TCR beta CDR3 regions. The HTBI primer set was used in a first-round RT-PCR of the TCR CDR3. TCRdb redid the calling of the multiplex PCR reads with MiXCR, one entry per CDR3 protein. The sample shows 340,000 or so distinct CDR3 sequences, 16% of them seen only once. Sequences were obtained from blood. The sequence came from a man aged 25 to 45 with Graves' hyperthyroidism. This chain uses TRBV10-3 with TRBJ2-3; possibly TRBD2 for D (5 bases). The CDR3 protein is CAISEGGGSTDTQYF. CDR3 nucleotide sequence: TGTGCCATCAGTGAGGGAGGTGGTTCCACAGATACGCAGTATTTT.